The rows below give T cell receptor beta chains drawn from one sample of a study of Ad26.COV2.S vaccination and SARS-CoV-2 variants. The assay was immunoSEQ multiplex PCR, and TCRdb's table has in-frame clones only and misses some. The sample shows over 400,000 clones, around 92% of them seen only once. The input for sequencing was peripheral blood, taken in a trial of Ad26.COV2.S vaccine versus placebo. These receptors originate from a person aged 18-60 years who received the Ad26.COV2.S COVID-19 vaccine or a placebo. CDR3s include the opening cysteine and the closing phenylalanine or tryptophan. Each record gives: D gene, V gene, J gene, clone size, CDR3 DNA, CDR3 protein. A D gene is named only where the DNA matches it firmly. The size entry is marked missing in some rows and otherwise reads once, few, many or a size class.

NA	TRBV5-4	TRBJ1-2	NA	TGTGCCAGCAGCGTTGACAGGAACTATGGCTACACCTTC	CASSVDRNYGYTF
TRBD1	TRBV4-3	TRBJ2-2	NA	TGCGCCAGCAGCCAAGATAGGGGACAGGGGGCCACCGGGGAGCTGTTTTTT	CASSQDRGQGATGELFF
TRBD1	TRBV19	TRBJ1-2	NA	TGTGCCAGTAGTTCCGGGACAGGGGGTCTCTATGGCTACACCTTC	CASSSGTGGLYGYTF
NA	TRBV30	TRBJ2-5	NA	TGTGCCTGGACTTCCGGGAGAGTTTTCGAGACCCAGTACTTC	CAWTSGRVFETQYF
NA	TRBV6-5	TRBJ1-6	NA	TGTGCCAGCAGTTACACTGTGACGGATTCACCCCTCCACTTT	CASSYTVTDSPLHF
TRBD2	TRBV27	TRBJ2-5	NA	TGTGCCAGCAGTTTAACGGCTAGCGGGGGCGCAGGGTTTGAGACCCAGTACTTC	CASSLTASGGAGFETQYF
NA	TRBV29-1	TRBJ1-2	NA	TGCAGCGTTGGGCCCGACAGAAACTATGGCTACACCTTC	CSVGPDRNYGYTF
NA	TRBV5-1	TRBJ2-7	NA	TGCGCCAGCAGCTTGGCCTGGGGTCTAAGCTCCTACGAGCAGTACTTC	CASSLAWGLSSYEQYF
TRBD1	TRBV12-5	TRBJ1-6	NA	TGTGCTAGTGCCGACGACAGGGCTCTTCCCTCCTATAATTCACCCCTCCACTTT	CASADDRALPSYNSPLHF
NA	TRBV14	TRBJ2-7	NA	TGTGCCAGCAGCCCGTCTCGGACAAGGAAGCGGGCTGTAGACTACGAGCAGTACTTC	CASSPSRTRKRAVDYEQYF
TRBD2	TRBV4-1	TRBJ2-1	once	TGCGCCAGCAGCCAAGACCTAGCGGGGGGGTGGAATGAGCAGTTCTTC	CASSQDLAGGWNEQFF
TRBD1	TRBV7-2	TRBJ2-2	NA	TGTGCCAGCAGCCTTCGGACAGGGGACACCGGGGAGCTGTTTTTT	CASSLRTGDTGELFF
TRBD1	TRBV5-6	TRBJ2-3	many	TGTGCCAGCAGCACACAGGGGGCCGGGTTCACAGATACGCAGTATTTT	CASSTQGAGFTDTQYF
NA	TRBV5-5	TRBJ1-5	NA	TGTGCCAGCAGCTTGCTCGGGGGCGAGGGTCAGCCCCAGCATTTT	CASSLLGGEGQPQHF
TRBD2	TRBV5-4	TRBJ2-1	NA	TGTGCCAGCAGCTTGGGGCTAGCGGGCGGGAATGAGCAGTTCTTC	CASSLGLAGGNEQFF
NA	TRBV11-3	TRBJ2-7	NA	TGTGCCAGCAGCTTAGGGTCAGCCTACGAGCAGTACTTC	CASSLGSAYEQYF
TRBD2	TRBV10-2	TRBJ2-1	NA	TGCGCCAGCTCACCTCCACTAGCGGGGGGGCCCAATGAGCAGTTCTTC	CASSPPLAGGPNEQFF
TRBD1	TRBV7-9	TRBJ2-7	NA	TGTGCCAGCAGTAGGGACAGGGGGCGCGGGGAGCAGTACTTC	CASSRDRGRGEQYF
NA	TRBV11-2	TRBJ1-4	NA	TGTGCCAGCAGCTTCCCGCGGGGCGGGGGTGAAAAACTGTTTTTT	CASSFPRGGGEKLFF
TRBD2	TRBV4-3	TRBJ2-1	NA	TGCGCCAGCAGCCAAGATAGTATCGGACTAGCGGGGGATGAGCAGTTCTTC	CASSQDSIGLAGDEQFF
TRBD2	TRBV12-5	TRBJ2-7	NA	TGTGCTAGTGGCACGGGACTAGTTTATGAGCAGTACTTC	CASGTGLVYEQYF
TRBD1	TRBV18	TRBJ2-3	NA	TGTGCCAGCTCACCACAGGGGGCGGGCACAGATACGCAGTATTTT	CASSPQGAGTDTQYF